This T cell receptor (beta chain) was found in a study of blood T cell repertoires in COVID-19. Individuals aged 18 to 89 years were recruited from about two dozen US areas. TCRdb's copy holds only in-frame clones and misses some; the assay was immunoSEQ multiplex PCR. The sample yields approximately 150,000 clones, around 84% seen once. The sample was PBMCs or T cells enriched from blood (not recorded which). The source is a woman aged 50 to 60 who had recovered from COVID-19.

The CDR3 region has the DNA TGTGCCAGCAGCGACACCACAGGGCCTAATGAAAAACTGTTTTTT. Its protein product is CASSDTTGPNEKLFF. The chain carries TRBV9 and TRBJ1-4; a possible D gene is TRBD1 (6 bases). The CDR3 runs to 15 residues. In germline, CDR1 is SGDLS, CDR2 YYNGEE. Trimming removed 3 bases from V and 3 bases from J, with 12 bases in between.